The 9 T cell receptor beta chains reported below all come from one sample, sequenced in a study of technical replicates of blood from a handful of donors (dated by TCRdb to about 2017). The library was produced with the immunoSEQ multiplex PCR assay. Not all clones reach the TCRdb copy of this immuneACCESS table, which keeps in-frame sequences only. Checked studies attribute under half of the gap to unresolved V genes and leave the rest unexplained. Here the sample has 70,000 to 85,000 clones; 95% to 98% occur a single time. 0.15% to 0.2% of the sample is taken by the ten largest. Sequencing input: T cells isolated from PBMCs. The receptor set was obtained from a human donor in good health.

This rearrangement joins TRBV28 to TRBJ1-2; no clear D. CDR1 is MDHEN, CDR2 SYDVKM, per germline. This CDR3 is built from 14 residues. Trimming removed 3 bases at V and 8 bases at J, with 16 bases between. Here the CDR3 reads CASSLTQHSGGYTF. The CDR3 region has the DNA TGTGCCAGCAGTTTGACGCAACACTCGGGGGGCTACACCTTC.

The V gene is TRBV9, the J gene TRBJ2-5; TRBD2 agrees at 13 bases. The CDR3 has 16 amino acids. Trimming cost V 3 bases and J 5 bases; bases outside gene matches: 7. Germline V CDR1 and CDR2: SGDLS, YYNGEE. The CDR3 region is CASSGTSGGARETQYF. CDR3 coding DNA: TGTGCCAGCAGCGGTACTAGCGGGGGGGCCCGGGAGACCCAGTACTTC.

The chain uses TRBV9 and TRBJ1-2, with unresolved D. This CDR3 is 15 amino acids long. Trimming took off 0 bases at V and 6 bases at J, with 15 bases between the two ends. The germline V gene encodes CDR1 SGDLS and CDR2 YYNGEE. In nucleotides, the CDR3 is TGTGCCAGCAGCGTAGCTGTTTCGACCGCGGATGGCTACACCTTC. Amino acid sequence: CASSVAVSTADGYTF.

The rearrangement uses TRBV5-5 and TRBJ2-1; 8 bases match TRBD2. The length of the CDR3 is 15 residues. The junction had 5 bases not matched to a gene; V was cut back by 4 bases and J by 2 bases. Germline V gene data show CDR1 as SGHKS and CDR2 as YYEKEE (reference sequence). The CDR3 DNA follows: TGTGCCAGCAGCCCGGGGGGGGGTACCTACAATGAGCAGTTCTTC. Amino acids: CASSPGGGTYNEQFF.

The CDR3 DNA sequence: TGTGCCAGCACCGGGACTAGCGGAACACGGTCAGATACGCAGTATTTT. This sequence encodes CASTGTSGTRSDTQYF. The genes are TRBV11-2 and TRBJ2-3; TRBD2 aligns across 11 bases. In germline, CDR1 is SGHAT, CDR2 FQNNGV. The CDR3 consists of 16 residues. The junction had 10 bases not matched to a gene; V was cut back by 7 bases and J by 4 bases.

The chain has TRBV6-5 and TRBJ1-1, with D uncertain. V lost 7 bases to trimming and J lost 5 bases, with 11 bases between them. Germline values: CDR1 MNHEY, CDR2 SVGAGI. This CDR3 is built from 12 residues. The CDR3, as DNA: TGTGCCAGCACCACGTCGGGGACTGAAGCTTTCTTT. This translates into CASTTSGTEAFF.

V gene TRBV19 combines with J gene TRBJ1-1, with D maybe TRBD1 (6 bases). CDR1 is LNHDA and CDR2 is SQIVND in the germline V gene (reference sequence). The CDR3 runs 17 residues. Deletions cut 6 bases from V and 3 bases from J, with 23 bases between. The CDR3 is CASSPPGRGFRDTEAFF. In nucleotides, the CDR3 is TGTGCCAGTAGCCCTCCGGGGAGGGGGTTTAGGGACACTGAAGCTTTCTTT.

This clone was seen a single time. CDR3 amino acids: CASGQPIGELFF. The CDR3 coding sequence is TGTGCCAGCGGGCAGCCTATTGGGGAGCTGTTTTTT. The genes are TRBV27 and TRBJ2-2; D is unclear. V lost 8 bases to trimming and J lost 8 bases, with 12 bases between them. This CDR3 region has 12 residues. Looked up from germline, CDR1 is MNHEY and CDR2 is SMNVEV (reference sequence).

The chain carries TRBV11-2 and TRBJ2-1; D is uncertain. CDR1 is SGHAT and CDR2 is FQNNGV in the germline V gene. V lost 1 base and J 3 bases, leaving 10 bases between the germline ends. This CDR3 comprises 15 residues. DNA for the CDR3: TGTGCCAGCAGCTTAGCGGTTACCATCTACAATGAGCAGTTCTTC. Translation: CASSLAVTIYNEQFF.